This T cell receptor (beta chain) derives from a study of T cell changes during pregnancy in multiple sclerosis. The data were produced by immunoSEQ multiplex PCR, yet TCRdb's version contains in-frame clones alone and is incomplete. Of some 74,000 clones in the sample, around 94% were seen once. Trimming pared 2 bases from V and 5 bases from J, leaving 12 bases between. CDR3 size: 14 residues. CDR1 is ENHRY and CDR2 is SYGVKD in the germline V gene. V is TRBV10-3 and J is TRBJ1-1; D perhaps matches TRBD1 (6 bases). The TCR comes from a female donor with multiple sclerosis, enrolled in a pregnancy study. The material was peripheral blood, obtained before pregnancy. CDR3 DNA sequence: TGTGCCATCAGTGAGCCAGGGGTTGGTACTGAAGCTTTCTTT. It codes for CAISEPGVGTEAFF.